A single sample gave rise to the 7 T cell receptor beta chains below, sequenced in a study of blood T cell repertoires in COVID-19. The data were produced by immunoSEQ multiplex PCR, yet TCRdb's version contains in-frame clones alone and is incomplete. This table has 27,000 or so clones, more than 85% appearing once. Specimen: peripheral blood. The receptors shown here come from a human donor with active COVID-19. The donor label of this sample is uncertain.

The V gene is TRBV14, the J gene TRBJ2-3; a possible D gene is TRBD2 (6 bases). Germline loops: CDR1 SGHDN, CDR2 FVKESK. Trimming removed 5 bases from V and 4 bases from J, with 19 bases in between. The CDR3 consists of 16 residues. The CDR3: CASSDSGRKVADTQYF. The CDR3 nucleotides read TGTGCCAGCAGCGACTCGGGGAGGAAGGTAGCAGATACGCAGTATTTT.

This chain connects TRBV7-9 to TRBJ2-1; TRBD2 is a possible D gene (5 bases). CDR3 length equals 15 residues. Trimming took 1 base from V and 6 from J, leaving 13 bases between them. CDR1 is SEHNR, CDR2 FQNEAQ, per germline (reference sequence). CDR3 amino acids: CASSLGGRSGNEQFF. CDR3 DNA sequence: TGTGCCAGCAGCTTAGGAGGGAGATCGGGCAATGAGCAGTTCTTC.

The genes are TRBV6-2 or TRBV6-3 and TRBJ2-7; 10 bases fit TRBD2. The CDR3 consists of 16 residues. CDR1 is MNHEY, CDR2 SVGEGT, per germline. V lost 4 bases, J lost 4 bases, and 10 bases stayed unmatched. This chain's CDR3 is CASSLFTSGKSYEQYF. CDR3 DNA: TGTGCCAGCAGTTTGTTTACTAGCGGGAAATCGTACGAGCAGTACTTC.

The chain combines TRBV2 with TRBJ2-5; a possible D gene is TRBD1 (6 bases). The CDR3 has 13 amino acids. The V and J ends lost 4 bases and 2 bases respectively, with 8 bases between them. Germline V gene sequence: CDR1 SNHLY, CDR2 FYNNEI. CDR3 nucleotide sequence: TGTGCCAGCAGTGGACAGGCTCAAGAGACCCAGTACTTC. Protein: CASSGQAQETQYF.

The rearrangement links TRBV19 to TRBJ1-5; the match to TRBD1 covers 9 bases. Germline assignment: CDR1 LNHDA and CDR2 SQIVND (reference sequence). V was clipped by 3 bases and J by 4 bases; unmatched bases: 7. The CDR3 length is 16 residues. The chain's CDR3 is CASSIFRTGVNQPQHF. The CDR3 DNA follows: TGTGCCAGTAGTATCTTTCGGACAGGGGTAAATCAGCCCCAGCATTTT.

This CDR3 is CASSSDRGRTEAFF. The CDR3 nucleotides are TGTGCCAGCAGCTCCGACAGGGGAAGGACTGAAGCTTTCTTT. The chain has TRBV7-6 and TRBJ1-1, with 8 nucleotides matching TRBD1. CDR3 size: 14 residues. CDR1 SGHVS and CDR2 FNYEAQ come from the germline V gene. J lost 5 bases, V lost 4 bases, and 6 bases had no gene match.

This rearrangement joins TRBV28 to TRBJ2-1, with 7 bases aligning to TRBD2. There are 15 residues in the CDR3. Losses at the gene ends were 8 bases for V and 0 bases for J; bases not matched to a gene: 7. CDR1 and CDR2 (germline): MDHEN, SYDVKM. DNA for the CDR3: TGTGCCAGCGGTGGGGGGGGTCTCTCCTACAATGAGCAGTTCTTC. Encoded protein: CASGGGGLSYNEQFF.